These 8 T cell receptor beta chains share one sample of origin, sequenced in a study of identical twins. TCRdb independently ran MiXCR on the 5' RACE reads; one entry per CDR3 protein. This table holds around 530,000 distinct CDR3 sequences, nearly 15% found once. The data were also submitted as part of a second study, on yellow fever vaccine responses in identical twins.

The source material was CD4+ T cells sorted from blood. These TCRs come from a woman aged 18-29 years in good health.

There are a few counts of this clonotype. Here the CDR3 reads CASSLFVSGSSGDTQYF. The CDR3 DNA follows: TGTGCCAGCAGCTTATTTGTTAGCGGCTCGAGTGGAGATACGCAGTATTTT. V and J are TRBV11-1 and TRBJ2-3; a possible D gene is TRBD2 (6 bases). Germline CDR1 SGHAT, CDR2 FQDESV (reference sequence). The V gene lost 2 bases and the J gene lost 5 bases, with 20 bases spanning the gap. The CDR3 covers 17 residues.

This clonotype was detected only a few times. This chain connects TRBV10-3 to TRBJ1-5; 9 bases map to TRBD1. Germline V lookup: CDR1 ENHRY, CDR2 SYGVKD. V shed 2 bases, J shed 6 bases, and the junction held 5 bases outside the gene matches. This CDR3 is built from 15 residues. The CDR3 DNA sequence: TGTGCCATCAGTGAGCTAACAGGGGGCGGTCAGCCCCAGCATTTT. Amino acid sequence: CAISELTGGGQPQHF.

This clonotype came up a few times. The V call is TRBV6-2 or TRBV6-3, the J call TRBJ2-1; 16 bases are shared with TRBD2. CDR3 length: 15 residues. With V trimmed by 5 bases and J by 9 bases, 4 bases remained unmatched. The germline V gene has CDR1 MNHEY and CDR2 SVGEGT. CDR3 residues: CASSTGTSGRAEQFF. In DNA form, the CDR3 reads TGTGCCAGCAGTACCGGGACTAGCGGGAGGGCTGAGCAGTTCTTC.

This sequence joins TRBV15 and TRBJ2-2; 7 positions agree with TRBD2. CDR3 length: 16 residues. J was trimmed by 4 bases and V by 4 bases; bases with no gene match: 9. The germline V gene encodes CDR1 LNHNV and CDR2 YYDKDF (reference sequence). The CDR3 nucleotides read TGTGCCACCAGCAACAACCTAGCGGCCTTCACCGGGGAGCTGTTTTTT. Encoded protein: CATSNNLAAFTGELFF.

The chain is built from TRBV13 and TRBJ2-3, with D maybe TRBD2 (5 bases). The CDR3 is 16 amino acids. V dropped 0 bases and J dropped 2 bases, with 12 bases sitting between them. The germline V gene encodes CDR1 PRHDT and CDR2 FYEKMQ (reference sequence). The CDR3 protein is CASSLGGETITDTQYF. In DNA form, the CDR3 reads TGTGCCAGCAGCTTAGGTGGGGAGACTATCACAGATACGCAGTATTTT.

The genes are TRBV10-3 and TRBJ2-7; 9 positions agree with TRBD1. This CDR3 contains 13 residues. Germline V gene sequence: CDR1 ENHRY, CDR2 SYGVKD. Unmatched junction bases numbered 3, after V lost 6 bases and J lost 3 bases. Here the CDR3 DNA reads TGTGCCATCAGCAACAGGGGGCTCTACGAGCAGTACTTC. Protein product: CAISNRGLYEQYF.

The gene calls are TRBV5-1 and TRBJ2-1; 8 bases are a match to TRBD1. CDR1 is SGHRS, CDR2 YFSETQ, per germline. The V and J ends lost 2 bases and 4 bases, in that order; junction bases with no gene match: 5. The CDR3 extends over 15 amino acids. The CDR3 protein is CASSFPGTGYNEQFF. Written as DNA, the CDR3 is TGCGCCAGCAGCTTTCCCGGGACAGGATACAATGAGCAGTTCTTC. The whole variable domain, remainder taken from reference TRBV5-1 and TRBJ2-1, is KAGVTQTPRYLIKTRGQQVTLSCSPISGHRSVSWYQQTPGQGLQFLFEYFSETQRNKGNFPGRFSGRQFSNSRSEMNVSTLELGDSALYLCASSFPGTGYNEQFFGPGTRLTVL.

The V gene is TRBV6-5, the J gene TRBJ1-1, with D uncertain. The CDR3 extends over 12 amino acids. The germline V and J ends were trimmed by 5 bases and 7 bases, with 11 bases remaining between them. Germline CDR1 is MNHEY and CDR2 is SVGAGI. The CDR3 loop is CASSPGEVEAFF. Written as DNA, the CDR3 is TGTGCCAGCAGTCCTGGGGAGGTTGAAGCTTTCTTT.